The rows below give T cell receptor beta chains drawn from one sample of a study of T cells after yellow fever vaccination. TCRdb reprocessed the 5' RACE reads via MiXCR and lists one record per CDR3 protein. The sample has approximately 510,000 distinct CDR3 sequences, just over 20% seen once. The source material was PBMCs, sampled 21 days after the first yellow fever vaccination. These receptors came from a man aged 18-30 years who received the YFV17D yellow fever vaccine. Both conserved end residues are part of each CDR3.

j_call v_call cdr3_aa
TRBJ2-7 TRBV5-6 CASSLRENVYEQYF
TRBJ2-6 TRBV18 CASSPGTSGANVLTF
TRBJ2-5 TRBV5-8 CASSLTAGGQETQYF
TRBJ2-2 TRBV10-3 CAIRIPITGELFF
TRBJ1-6 TRBV5-1 CASSLDMTTYNSPLHF
TRBJ1-6 TRBV12-3/TRBV12-4 CASSFQQAGDSPLHF
TRBJ2-2 TRBV5-1 CASSLRGGGGELFF
TRBJ2-7 TRBV4-3 CASSQDWTGFEQYF
TRBJ1-2 TRBV30 CAWSAGSRNYGYTF
TRBJ1-4 TRBV27 CASSRQVATNEKLFF
TRBJ2-5 TRBV7-9 CASSWAWFETQYF
TRBJ2-1 TRBV10-3 CAISRGTANEQFF
TRBJ2-7 TRBV28 CASISGYEQYF
TRBJ1-5 TRBV7-9 CASSHTAGEQPQHF
TRBJ2-3 TRBV9 CASSTGGPRDTQYF
TRBJ2-3 TRBV29-1 CSSGSDTQYF
TRBJ1-1 TRBV7-3 CASSIDRGTEAFF
TRBJ2-7 TRBV10-2 CASSLHEQYF
TRBJ1-4 TRBV18 CASSPPGFNEKLFF
TRBJ2-3 TRBV7-9 CASSFRGAGTDTQYF
TRBJ2-3 TRBV15 CATSRERGQGADTQYF
TRBJ2-1 TRBV5-8 CASSLDPSGGRLAYNEQFF
TRBJ1-1 TRBV29-1 CSVEAKMNTEAFF
TRBJ2-2 TRBV12-3/TRBV12-4 CASSLAGPAGELFF
TRBJ2-7 TRBV7-9 CASSSGQGAREQYF
TRBJ2-1 TRBV4-3 CASSQDRLAGRNEQFF
TRBJ1-6 TRBV4-3 CASSQDLGNRGLNSPLHF
TRBJ2-1 TRBV5-4 CASSLVGQNNEQFF
TRBJ2-2 TRBV7-2 CASSLGGTLVTGELFF
TRBJ2-5 TRBV5-1 CASSLQVGYQETQYF
TRBJ1-5 TRBV6-2/TRBV6-3 CASSDRGSLPQHF
TRBJ1-2 TRBV6-2/TRBV6-3 CASRRQGENYGYTF
TRBJ1-1 TRBV6-5 CASSYDRLVMLRNTEAFF
TRBJ1-5 TRBV7-2 CASSLVPGQGQPQHF
TRBJ2-3 TRBV7-6 CASNLAGDTDTQYF
TRBJ2-3 TRBV18 CASSPRLVNTDTQYF
TRBJ2-1 TRBV29-1 CSVPSGEYNEQFF
TRBJ2-2 TRBV14 CASSSTPRRGNTGELFF
TRBJ1-3 TRBV12-3/TRBV12-4 CASSFPGLRGGNTIYF
TRBJ2-1 TRBV5-6 CASSLLTRTNEQFF
TRBJ2-3 TRBV18 CASPFNTDTQYF
TRBJ1-1 TRBV27 CASSSAGWDTEAFF
TRBJ2-5 TRBV6-1 CASSERWGYQETQYF
TRBJ2-1 TRBV6-5 CASSYEFKGHEQFF
TRBJ2-5 TRBV7-6 CASSPPDWGMAQYF
TRBJ1-2 TRBV19 CASSIAAGPNYGYTF
TRBJ2-7 TRBV4-3 CASSQEGDRAYEQYF
TRBJ1-1 TRBV7-8 CASSFVLSRQGRDGAFF
TRBJ2-4 TRBV28 CASSRTANIQYF
TRBJ1-2 TRBV11-2 CASSRNPNSGTDYYGYTF
TRBJ2-2 TRBV6-5 CASSYSGATGELFF
TRBJ2-7 TRBV6-1 CASSLQGPGYEQYF
TRBJ2-5 TRBV7-2 CASSSDGFQGTQYF
TRBJ2-1 TRBV9 CASSVGGEGNEQFF